The 28 T cell receptor beta chains given below trace back to one sample, sequenced in a study of Ad26.COV2.S vaccination and SARS-CoV-2 variants. Libraries were prepared by immunoSEQ multiplex PCR; TCRdb keeps only in-frame clonotypes and omits some of them. The repertoire includes 430,000 or so clones, roughly nine tenths of them detected once, and 2% to 3% sits in the top ten. Treatment defined: about 20 received Ad26.COV2.S at low or high dose, single or two shots; roughly 5 received placebo; per-sample allocation not given. Sampling was done on day 63 after the first vaccine or placebo injection. Source: peripheral blood, taken in a trial of Ad26.COV2.S vaccine versus placebo. These receptors were taken from a person aged 18-60 years who received the Ad26.COV2.S COVID-19 vaccine or a placebo.

This clone has just one count. This sequence joins TRBV7-2 and TRBJ2-3; tentatively, D is TRBD1 (5 bases). V lost 3 bases, J lost 0 bases, and 10 bases lay in between. This CDR3 is 15 amino acids long. Germline V gene sequence: CDR1 SGHTA, CDR2 FQGNSA. CDR3 sequence: CASSLKGLSTDTQYF. For the CDR3, the DNA is TGTGCCAGCAGCTTGAAGGGGCTCAGCACAGATACGCAGTATTTT.

The chain's CDR3 is CASKRAIPNEQFF. The DNA for the CDR3 is TGTGCCAGCAAGCGAGCGATCCCCAATGAGCAGTTCTTC. V gene TRBV7-8 combines with J gene TRBJ2-1; the D is unclear. Germline V CDR1 and CDR2: SGHVS, FQNEAQ. V lost 7 bases, J lost 6 bases, and 13 bases lay in between. This CDR3 spans 13 amino acids.

The genes are TRBV7-9 and TRBJ2-7; D is unresolved. V was shortened by 3 bases and J by 2 bases, with 8 bases between the two germline ends. CDR1 and CDR2 from the germline V gene are SEHNR and FQNEAQ (reference sequence). This CDR3 is 13 amino acids long. This CDR3 is CASSLTEPYEQYF. CDR3 DNA: TGTGCCAGCAGCTTGACGGAACCCTACGAGCAGTACTTC.

This chain links TRBV7-9 with TRBJ2-2; D is undetermined. Germline V gene lookup returns CDR1 SEHNR and CDR2 FQNEAQ (reference sequence). The CDR3 consists of 14 residues. The germline V and J ends were trimmed by 4 bases and 3 bases, with 9 bases remaining between them. DNA of the CDR3: TGTGCCAGCAGCTCGACTTGGGACACCGGGGAGCTGTTTTTT. Protein product: CASSSTWDTGELFF. The full variable domain, rest sourced from reference TRBV7-9 and TRBJ2-2, is DTGVSQNPRHKITKRGQNVTFRCDPISEHNRLYWYRQTLGQGPEFLTYFQNEAQLEKSRLLSDRFSAERPKGSFSTLEIQRTEQGDSAMYLCASSSTWDTGELFFGEGSRLTVL.

The CDR3 nucleotides read TGTGCCAGCAGCGCGCTAGTTCGGGAGCAGTTCTTC. It encodes CASSALVREQFF. V and J are TRBV5-8 and TRBJ2-1; D gene unclear. Trimming took off 4 bases at V and 10 bases at J, with 12 bases between the two ends. The germline V gene has CDR1 SGHTS and CDR2 YDEGEE. The CDR3 runs 12 residues.

The chain is built from TRBV6-5 and TRBJ2-1; a possible D gene is TRBD2 (5 bases). The V end was cut by 7 bases, the J end by 4 bases, with 8 bases between. The germline V gene has CDR1 MNHEY and CDR2 SVGAGI. The CDR3 spans 12 residues. In DNA form, the CDR3 reads TGTGCCAGCAAGGGCGGGTACAATGAGCAGTTCTTC. Translating it yields CASKGGYNEQFF.

This chain connects TRBV18 to TRBJ2-5; tentative D call: TRBD2 (6 bases). CDR1 and CDR2 from the germline V gene are KGHSH and LQKENI. The CDR3 runs to 18 residues. The ends were cut back, 5 bases at V and 0 bases at J, with 22 bases in the middle. CDR3 residues: CASSSGLPPRRYQETQYF. CDR3 nucleotides: TGTGCCAGCTCATCGGGACTTCCGCCGCGCCGCTACCAAGAGACCCAGTACTTC.

This chain uses TRBV7-9 with TRBJ2-3; 8 nucleotides align to TRBD1. The CDR3 runs to 16 residues. Germline V gene lookup returns CDR1 SEHNR and CDR2 FQNEAQ (reference sequence). Losses at the gene ends were 4 bases for V and 2 bases for J; bases not matched to a gene: 8. CDR3 loop: CASSWGDRRITDTQYF. Written as DNA, the CDR3 is TGTGCCAGCAGCTGGGGGGACAGGAGAATCACAGATACGCAGTATTTT.

The chain has TRBV19 and TRBJ2-6, with D unresolved. Trimming stripped 4 bases from V and 3 bases from J, with 7 bases between. This CDR3 comprises 14 residues. Germline CDR1 and CDR2: LNHDA and SQIVND (reference sequence). The CDR3 DNA is TGTGCCAGTAGTAAAGGGTTTGGGGCCAACGTCCTGACTTTC. Translated: CASSKGFGANVLTF.

This sequence joins TRBV12-3 or TRBV12-4 and TRBJ1-1; no definite D call. The CDR3 runs 13 residues. With 6 bases removed from V and 1 base from J, the gap between germline ends came to 9 bases. In DNA form, the CDR3 reads TGTGCCAGCAGGCCCGCCCGGAACACTGAAGCTTTCTTT. Residues: CASRPARNTEAFF.

V gene TRBV9 combines with J gene TRBJ2-5; possibly TRBD2 for D (6 bases). From germline, CDR1 is SGDLS and CDR2 YYNGEE. The ends were cut back, 4 bases at V and 0 bases at J, with 13 bases in the middle. The CDR3 consists of 15 residues. The CDR3 DNA follows: TGTGCCAGCAGCATGGACTACCGGTACCAAGAGACCCAGTACTTC. Encoded protein: CASSMDYRYQETQYF.

The chain is built from TRBV19 and TRBJ2-1; D gene unclear. The V end was cut by 3 bases, the J end by 5 bases, with 8 bases between. Germline values: CDR1 LNHDA, CDR2 SQIVND (reference sequence). This CDR3 is 13 amino acids long. The CDR3 nucleotides are TGTGCCAGTAGTATGGGTGGTAACAATGAGCAGTTCTTC. Its protein product is CASSMGGNNEQFF.

The V and J genes are TRBV27 and TRBJ2-2; a weak D match, TRBD1 (6 bases). The length of the CDR3 is 18 residues. Deletions cut 1 base from V and 1 base from J, with 16 bases between. The germline V gene has CDR1 MNHEY and CDR2 SMNVEV (reference sequence). The CDR3 bases are TGTGCCAGCAGTTTATTCTCCCTACAGGGTATGAACACCGGGGAGCTGTTTTTT. This codes for CASSLFSLQGMNTGELFF.

This clone was seen a single time. The chain couples TRBV5-4 to TRBJ1-1, with D perhaps TRBD1 (6 bases). Trimming took 4 bases from V and 1 from J, leaving 20 bases between them. From germline, CDR1 is SGHNT and CDR2 YYREEE (reference sequence). The length of the CDR3 is 17 residues. The CDR3 region is CASSPISGGGWNTEAFF. In DNA, the CDR3 is TGTGCCAGCAGCCCGATTTCGGGGGGCGGATGGAACACTGAAGCTTTCTTT.

The chain carries TRBV11-1 and TRBJ2-3; 7 nucleotides agree with TRBD1. Germline V gives CDR1 SGHAT, CDR2 FQDESV (reference sequence). The CDR3 loop spans 15 amino acids. The ends lost 5 bases at V and 3 bases at J; junction bases unmatched: 8. For the CDR3, the DNA is TGTGCCAGCAGCCCCCTACGACAGGGTACAGATACGCAGTATTTT. Its protein is CASSPLRQGTDTQYF. Full variable domain (remainder filled in from reference TRBV11-1 and TRBJ2-3): EAEVAQSPRYKITEKSQAVAFWCDPISGHATLYWYRQILGQGPELLVQFQDESVVDDSQLPKDRFSAERLKGVDSTLKIQPAELGDSAMYLCASSPLRQGTDTQYFGPGTRLTVL.

This chain connects TRBV6-2 or TRBV6-3 to TRBJ1-3; D not resolved. The CDR3 is made up of 16 amino acids. V lost 4 bases and J lost 5, with 18 bases in between. Germline assignment: CDR1 MNHEY and CDR2 SVGEGT. The CDR3 loop is CASSSQGSPVRNTIYF. The CDR3 DNA follows: TGTGCCAGCAGTTCGCAAGGGAGCCCCGTGCGAAACACCATATATTTT.

The chain combines TRBV11-2 with TRBJ2-2; D is uncertain. The germline V gene has CDR1 SGHAT and CDR2 FQNNGV. V lost 2 bases and J 8 bases, leaving 3 bases between the germline ends. CDR3 size: 11 residues. Here the CDR3 DNA reads TGTGCCAGCAGCTTAATGGGGGAGCTGTTTTTT. The encoded protein is CASSLMGELFF.

The chain joins TRBV5-6 to TRBJ1-2, with D maybe TRBD1 (6 bases). V lost 4 bases and J 9 bases, leaving 16 bases between the germline ends. The CDR3 runs 13 residues. The germline gives CDR1 SGHDT, CDR2 YYEEEE. CDR3 DNA sequence: TGTGCCAGCAGCCTAGCAGGGGTTGTAAGCTACACCTTC. Amino acids: CASSLAGVVSYTF.

This sequence joins TRBV5-1 and TRBJ2-7, with 8 bases that match TRBD1. The trim removed 4 bases at V and 0 bases at J, leaving 6 bases unmatched. The CDR3 spans 15 residues. Looked up from germline, CDR1 is SGHRS and CDR2 is YFSETQ. CDR3 loop: CASSLGQGVSYEQYF. DNA of the CDR3: TGCGCCAGCAGCCTTGGACAGGGCGTCTCCTACGAGCAGTACTTC.

V and J are TRBV2 and TRBJ2-7, with D possibly matching TRBD1 (6 bases). The germline V gene has CDR1 SNHLY and CDR2 FYNNEI. This CDR3 region has 14 residues. V shed 5 bases and J shed 0 bases, with 11 bases lying between them. The CDR3 here is CASSPGQHSYEQYF. The DNA for the CDR3 is TGTGCCAGCAGTCCCGGACAGCACTCCTACGAGCAGTACTTC.

The genes are TRBV7-9 and TRBJ2-5; D unclear. This CDR3 is 18 amino acids long. Germline-derived CDR1 and CDR2 are SEHNR and FQNEAQ (reference sequence). The V end lost 3 bases, the J end lost 6 bases, and 26 bases lay between the germline ends. The CDR3 coding sequence is TGTGCCAGCAGCTTGGCCTTGGAACGGACCCACCTCGGAAAGACCCAGTACTTC. The encoded protein is CASSLALERTHLGKTQYF.

The chain combines TRBV7-3 with TRBJ2-3; TRBD2 aligns across 10 bases. The germline V gene has CDR1 SGHTA and CDR2 FQGTGA. This CDR3 has 14 residues. Losses at the gene ends were 5 bases for V and 6 bases for J; bases not matched to a gene: 5. CDR3 sequence (DNA): TGTGCCAGCAGCCTAGCGGGAGCGACGGATACGCAGTATTTT. This codes for CASSLAGATDTQYF. The full variable domain, with the rest looked up from reference TRBV7-3 and TRBJ2-3, is GAGVSQTPSNKVTEKGKYVELRCDPISGHTALYWYRQSLGQGPEFLIYFQGTGAADDSGLPNDRFFAVRPEGSVSTLKIQRTERGDSAVYLCASSLAGATDTQYFGPGTRLTVL.

This clone was picked up one time. The CDR3 region has the DNA TGTGCCACCAGCAGAGCCCGCGTATGGACAGGGGGTGCTGGGGCCAACGTCCTGACTTTC. This translates into CATSRARVWTGGAGANVLTF. The chain is built from TRBV15 and TRBJ2-6, with TRBD1 matching over 10 bases. CDR3 length equals 20 residues. Trimming at V came to 1 base and at J to 2 bases, leaving 11 bases not matched to a gene. CDR1 is LNHNV and CDR2 is YYDKDF in the germline V gene (reference sequence).

The chain employs TRBV5-1 and TRBJ1-1; a possible D gene is TRBD1 (6 bases). V lost 4 bases, J lost 6 bases, and 13 bases lay in between. CDR3 size: 13 residues. The germline V gene has CDR1 SGHRS and CDR2 YFSETQ. The CDR3 DNA is TGCGCCAGCAGCGCACTGGACAGCTCTGAAGCTTTCTTT. This sequence encodes CASSALDSSEAFF. Looking up the rest from reference TRBV5-1 and TRBJ1-1 gives the full variable domain: KAGVTQTPRYLIKTRGQQVTLSCSPISGHRSVSWYQQTPGQGLQFLFEYFSETQRNKGNFPGRFSGRQFSNSRSEMNVSTLELGDSALYLCASSALDSSEAFFGQGTRLTVV.

The chain recombines TRBV15 with TRBJ1-5; TRBD1 might be the D (5 bases). Germline V lookup: CDR1 LNHNV, CDR2 YYDKDF (reference sequence). The CDR3 loop spans 19 amino acids. V was clipped by 2 bases and J by 0 bases, with 20 bases between them. The DNA for the CDR3 is TGTGCCACCAGCAGATTTGATGGCAGGGTGATTAATAGCAATCAGCCCCAGCATTTT. This sequence encodes CATSRFDGRVINSNQPQHF.

The chain couples TRBV2 to TRBJ1-1; D perhaps matches TRBD1 (5 bases). With 4 bases removed from V and 3 bases from J, the gap between germline ends came to 12 bases. In germline, CDR1 is SNHLY, CDR2 FYNNEI. The CDR3 totals 14 residues. For the CDR3, the DNA is TGTGCCAGCAGTGGGGGAGGGACTTACACTGAAGCTTTCTTT. It is translated as CASSGGGTYTEAFF. Together with reference TRBV2 and TRBJ1-1, the CDR3 gives the full variable domain: EPEVTQTPSHQVTQMGQEVILRCVPISNHLYFYWYRQILGQKVEFLVSFYNNEISEKSEIFDDQFSVERPDGSNFTLKIRSTKLEDSAMYFCASSGGGTYTEAFFGQGTRLTVV.

This chain joins TRBV2 and TRBJ1-3; no definite D call. The germline gives CDR1 SNHLY, CDR2 FYNNEI. This CDR3 is 12 amino acids long. Trimming stripped 3 bases from V and 7 bases from J, with 7 bases between. CDR3 coding DNA: TGTGCCAGCAGTGAGGCGGGGAACACCATATATTTT. Encoded protein: CASSEAGNTIYF.

This sequence joins TRBV15 and TRBJ2-5; 7 bases align to TRBD1. V shed 4 bases and J 1 base; nucleotides not matched to a gene: 6. The germline V gene has CDR1 LNHNV and CDR2 YYDKDF (reference sequence). CDR3 length: 15 amino acids. The CDR3 is CATSTKGQIQETQYF. DNA of the CDR3: TGTGCCACCAGCACTAAGGGACAGATCCAAGAGACCCAGTACTTC.